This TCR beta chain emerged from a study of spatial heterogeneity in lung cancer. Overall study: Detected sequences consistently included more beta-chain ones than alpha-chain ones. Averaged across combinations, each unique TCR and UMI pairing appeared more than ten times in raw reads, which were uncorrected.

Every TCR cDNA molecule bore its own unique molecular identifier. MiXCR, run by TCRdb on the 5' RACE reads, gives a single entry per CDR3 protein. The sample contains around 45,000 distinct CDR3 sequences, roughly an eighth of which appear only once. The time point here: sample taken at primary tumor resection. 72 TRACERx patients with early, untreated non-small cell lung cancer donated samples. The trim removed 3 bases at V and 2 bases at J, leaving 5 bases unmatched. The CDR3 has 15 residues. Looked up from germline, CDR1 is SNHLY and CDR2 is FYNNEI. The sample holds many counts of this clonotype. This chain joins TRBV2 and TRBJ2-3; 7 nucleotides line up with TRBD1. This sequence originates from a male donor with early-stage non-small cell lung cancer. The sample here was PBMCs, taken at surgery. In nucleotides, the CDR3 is TGTGCCAGCAGTGAGGGGGACAGAGCCACAGATACGCAGTATTTT. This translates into CASSEGDRATDTQYF. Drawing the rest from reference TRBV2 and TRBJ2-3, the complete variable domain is EPEVTQTPSHQVTQMGQEVILRCVPISNHLYFYWYRQILGQKVEFLVSFYNNEISEKSEIFDDQFSVERPDGSNFTLKIRSTKLEDSAMYFCASSEGDRATDTQYFGPGTRLTVL.